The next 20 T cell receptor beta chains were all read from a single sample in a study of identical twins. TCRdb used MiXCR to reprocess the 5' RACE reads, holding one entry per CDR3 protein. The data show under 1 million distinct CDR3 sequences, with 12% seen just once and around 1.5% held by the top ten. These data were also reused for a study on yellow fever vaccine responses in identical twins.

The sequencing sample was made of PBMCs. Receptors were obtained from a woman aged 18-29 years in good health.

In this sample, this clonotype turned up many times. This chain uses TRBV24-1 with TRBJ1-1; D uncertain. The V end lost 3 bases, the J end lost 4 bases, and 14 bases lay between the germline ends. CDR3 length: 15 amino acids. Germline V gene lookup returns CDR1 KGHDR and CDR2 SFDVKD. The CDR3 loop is CATSDGAPWGTEAFF. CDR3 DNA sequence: TGTGCCACCAGTGATGGAGCTCCCTGGGGCACTGAAGCTTTCTTT.

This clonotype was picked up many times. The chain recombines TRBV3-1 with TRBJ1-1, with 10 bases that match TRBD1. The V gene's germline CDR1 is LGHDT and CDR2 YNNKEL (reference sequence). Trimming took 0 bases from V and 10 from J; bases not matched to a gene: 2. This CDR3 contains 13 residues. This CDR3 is CASSQETGGRAFF. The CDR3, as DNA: TGTGCCAGCAGCCAAGAGACAGGGGGCCGAGCTTTCTTT.

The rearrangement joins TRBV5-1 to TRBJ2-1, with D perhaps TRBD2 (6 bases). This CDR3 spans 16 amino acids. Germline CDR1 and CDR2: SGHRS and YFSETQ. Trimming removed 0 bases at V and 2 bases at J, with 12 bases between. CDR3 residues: CASSLGRGTTYNEQFF. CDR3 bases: TGCGCCAGCAGCTTGGGTCGGGGGACGACCTACAATGAGCAGTTCTTC.

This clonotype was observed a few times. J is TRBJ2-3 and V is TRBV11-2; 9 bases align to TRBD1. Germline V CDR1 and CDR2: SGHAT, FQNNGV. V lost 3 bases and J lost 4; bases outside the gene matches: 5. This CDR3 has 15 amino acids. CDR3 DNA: TGTGCCAGCAGCTTGGGGACAGGGCGGTCAGATACGCAGTATTTT. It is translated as CASSLGTGRSDTQYF.

The CDR3 DNA follows: TGTGCCAGCAGTACGGCGGCTACAGCGGGGAATGAGCAGTTCTTC. Translated: CASSTAATAGNEQFF. This chain uses TRBV7-8 with TRBJ2-1; 7 bases map to TRBD2. The CDR3 is 15 amino acids. Losses at the gene ends were 6 bases for V and 7 bases for J; bases not matched to a gene: 12. Germline V gene sequence: CDR1 SGHVS, CDR2 FQNEAQ.

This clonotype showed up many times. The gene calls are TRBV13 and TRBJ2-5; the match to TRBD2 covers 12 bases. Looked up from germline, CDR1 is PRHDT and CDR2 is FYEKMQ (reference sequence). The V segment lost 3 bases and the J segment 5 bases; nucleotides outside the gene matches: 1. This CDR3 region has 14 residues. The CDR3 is CASSLTSGSETQYF. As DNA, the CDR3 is TGTGCCAGCAGCTTGACTAGCGGGAGTGAGACCCAGTACTTC.

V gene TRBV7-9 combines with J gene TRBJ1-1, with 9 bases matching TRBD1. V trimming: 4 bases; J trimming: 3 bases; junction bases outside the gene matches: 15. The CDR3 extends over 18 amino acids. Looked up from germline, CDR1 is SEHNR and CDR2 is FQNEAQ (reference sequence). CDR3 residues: CASSSWDRDYSGDTEAFF. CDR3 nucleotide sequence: TGTGCCAGCAGCTCTTGGGACAGGGACTATTCAGGCGACACTGAAGCTTTCTTT.

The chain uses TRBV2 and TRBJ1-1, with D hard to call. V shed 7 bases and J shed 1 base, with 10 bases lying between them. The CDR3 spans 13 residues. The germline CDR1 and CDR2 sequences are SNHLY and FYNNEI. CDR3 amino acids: CASTTEPNTEAFF. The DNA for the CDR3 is TGTGCCAGCACAACAGAGCCGAACACTGAAGCTTTCTTT.

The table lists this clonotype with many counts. The CDR3 loop is CATRGGVDPRNEQFF. The CDR3 DNA reads TGTGCCACCAGGGGCGGCGTTGACCCTAGGAATGAGCAGTTCTTC. The chain uses TRBV24-1 and TRBJ2-1; unclear D gene. This CDR3 region has 15 residues. Germline CDR1 KGHDR, CDR2 SFDVKD. V was shortened by 7 bases and J by 7 bases, with 19 bases between the two germline ends.

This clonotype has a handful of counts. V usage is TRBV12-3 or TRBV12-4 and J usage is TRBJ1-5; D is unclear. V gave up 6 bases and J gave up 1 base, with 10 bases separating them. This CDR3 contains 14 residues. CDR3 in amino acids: CASRSLGSNQPQHF. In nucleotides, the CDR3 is TGTGCCAGCAGATCCCTTGGGAGCAATCAGCCCCAGCATTTT.

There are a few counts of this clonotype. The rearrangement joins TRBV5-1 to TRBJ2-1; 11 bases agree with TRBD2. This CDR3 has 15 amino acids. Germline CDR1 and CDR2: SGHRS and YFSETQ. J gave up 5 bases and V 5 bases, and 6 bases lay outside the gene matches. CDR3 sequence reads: CASRRSGGDNNEQFF. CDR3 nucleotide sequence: TGCGCCAGCAGACGTAGCGGGGGGGATAACAATGAGCAGTTCTTC.

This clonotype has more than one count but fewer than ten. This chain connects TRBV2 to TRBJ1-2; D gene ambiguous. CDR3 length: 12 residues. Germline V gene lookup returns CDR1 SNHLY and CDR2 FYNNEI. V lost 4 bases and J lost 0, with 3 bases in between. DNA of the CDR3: TGTGCCAGCAGTGGACCTAACTATGGCTACACCTTC. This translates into CASSGPNYGYTF.

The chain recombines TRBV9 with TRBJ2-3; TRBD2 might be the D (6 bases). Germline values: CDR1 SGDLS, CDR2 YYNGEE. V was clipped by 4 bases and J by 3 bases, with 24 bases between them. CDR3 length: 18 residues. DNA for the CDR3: TGTGCCAGCAGCCCGCGGGATAGCGGCGAGTCTGGGACAGATACGCAGTATTTT. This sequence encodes CASSPRDSGESGTDTQYF.

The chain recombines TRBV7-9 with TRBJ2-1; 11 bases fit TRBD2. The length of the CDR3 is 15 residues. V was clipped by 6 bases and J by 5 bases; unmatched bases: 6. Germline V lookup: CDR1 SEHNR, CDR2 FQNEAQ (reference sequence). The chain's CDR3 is CASRLLAGADNEQFF. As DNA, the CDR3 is TGTGCCAGCAGACTACTAGCGGGAGCGGACAATGAGCAGTTCTTC.

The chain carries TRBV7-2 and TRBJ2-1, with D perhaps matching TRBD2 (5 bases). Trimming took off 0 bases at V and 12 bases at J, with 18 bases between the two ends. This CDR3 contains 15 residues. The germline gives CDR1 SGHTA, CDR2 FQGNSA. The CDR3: CASSLAHRLPGGQFF. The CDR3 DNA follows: TGTGCCAGCAGCTTAGCGCATCGACTCCCCGGAGGGCAGTTCTTC.

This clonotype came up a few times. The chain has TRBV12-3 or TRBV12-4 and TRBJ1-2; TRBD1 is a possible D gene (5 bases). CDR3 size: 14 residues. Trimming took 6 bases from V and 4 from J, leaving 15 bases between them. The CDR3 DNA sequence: TGTGCCAGCAGCCCCTCGGGCAGGGTCTATGGCTACACCTTC. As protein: CASSPSGRVYGYTF.

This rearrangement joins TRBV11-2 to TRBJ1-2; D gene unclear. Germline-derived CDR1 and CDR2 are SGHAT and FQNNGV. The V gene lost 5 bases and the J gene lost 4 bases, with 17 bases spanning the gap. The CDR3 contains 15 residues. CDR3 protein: CASSHGERRVYGYTF. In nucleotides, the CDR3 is TGTGCCAGCAGCCATGGGGAACGGCGAGTCTATGGCTACACCTTC.

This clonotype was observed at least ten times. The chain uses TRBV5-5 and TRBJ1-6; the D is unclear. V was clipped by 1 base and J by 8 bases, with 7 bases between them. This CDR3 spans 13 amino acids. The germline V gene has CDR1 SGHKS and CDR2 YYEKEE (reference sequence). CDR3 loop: CASSLTWDSPLHF. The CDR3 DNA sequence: TGTGCCAGCAGCTTGACGTGGGATTCACCCCTCCACTTT.

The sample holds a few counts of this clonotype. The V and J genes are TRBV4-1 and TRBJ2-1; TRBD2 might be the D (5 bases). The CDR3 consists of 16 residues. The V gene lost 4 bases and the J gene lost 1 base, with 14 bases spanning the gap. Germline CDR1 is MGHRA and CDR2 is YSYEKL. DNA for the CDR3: TGCGCCAGCAGCCGCACGGGAACTATTTCCTACAATGAGCAGTTCTTC. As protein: CASSRTGTISYNEQFF.

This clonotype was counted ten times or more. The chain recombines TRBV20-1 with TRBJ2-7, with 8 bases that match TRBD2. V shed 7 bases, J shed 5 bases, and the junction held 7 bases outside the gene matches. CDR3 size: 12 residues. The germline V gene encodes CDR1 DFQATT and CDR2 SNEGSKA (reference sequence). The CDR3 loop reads CSVLQRENEQYF. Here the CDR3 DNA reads TGCAGTGTTTTACAGCGGGAGAACGAGCAGTACTTC.